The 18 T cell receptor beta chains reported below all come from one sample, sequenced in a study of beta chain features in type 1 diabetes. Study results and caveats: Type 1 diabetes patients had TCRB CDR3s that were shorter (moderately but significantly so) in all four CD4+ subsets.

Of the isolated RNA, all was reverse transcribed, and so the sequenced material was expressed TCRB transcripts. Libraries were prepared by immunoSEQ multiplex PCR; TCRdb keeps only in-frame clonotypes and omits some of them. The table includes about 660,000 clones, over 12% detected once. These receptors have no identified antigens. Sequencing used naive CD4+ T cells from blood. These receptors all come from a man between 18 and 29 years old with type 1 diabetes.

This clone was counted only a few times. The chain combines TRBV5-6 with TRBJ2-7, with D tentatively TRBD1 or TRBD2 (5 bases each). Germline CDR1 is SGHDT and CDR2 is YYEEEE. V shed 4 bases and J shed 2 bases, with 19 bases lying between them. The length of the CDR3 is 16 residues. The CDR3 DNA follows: TGTGCCAGCAGCCCACTTAGGGGCGAGGGAGCCTACGAGCAGTACTTC. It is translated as CASSPLRGEGAYEQYF.

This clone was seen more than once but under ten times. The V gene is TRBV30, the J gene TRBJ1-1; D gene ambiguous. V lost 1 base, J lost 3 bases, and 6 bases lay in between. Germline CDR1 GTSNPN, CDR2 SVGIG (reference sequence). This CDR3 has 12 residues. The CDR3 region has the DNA TGTGCCTGGAGTGAGACCTACACTGAAGCTTTCTTT. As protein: CAWSETYTEAFF.

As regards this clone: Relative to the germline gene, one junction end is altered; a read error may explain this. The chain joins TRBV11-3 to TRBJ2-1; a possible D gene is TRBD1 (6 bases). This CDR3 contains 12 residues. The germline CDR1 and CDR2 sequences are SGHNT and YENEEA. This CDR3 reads CASSHRDNEQFF. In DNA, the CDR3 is TGTGCCAGCAGCCACCGGGACAACGAGCAGTTCTTC.

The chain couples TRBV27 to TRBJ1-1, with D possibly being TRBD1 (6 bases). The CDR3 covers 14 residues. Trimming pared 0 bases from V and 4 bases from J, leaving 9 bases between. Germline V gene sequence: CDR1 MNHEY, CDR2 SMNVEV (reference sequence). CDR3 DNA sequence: TGTGCCAGCAGTTTATCGAGGGGGTCCACTGAAGCTTTCTTT. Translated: CASSLSRGSTEAFF.

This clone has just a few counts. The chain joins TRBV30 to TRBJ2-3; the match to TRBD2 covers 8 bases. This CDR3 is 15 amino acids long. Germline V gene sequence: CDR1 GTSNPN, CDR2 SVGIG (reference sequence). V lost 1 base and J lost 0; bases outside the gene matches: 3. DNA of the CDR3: TGTGCCTGGAGTGCACTAGCGGCTAGCACAGATACGCAGTATTTT. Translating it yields CAWSALAASTDTQYF.

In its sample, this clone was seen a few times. CDR3 region: CSVGGTLGNTIYF. Written as DNA, the CDR3 is TGCAGCGTTGGGGGGACACTTGGAAACACCATATATTTT. The chain employs TRBV29-1 and TRBJ1-3, with D perhaps matching TRBD1 (6 bases). The CDR3 runs 13 residues. CDR1 SQVTM and CDR2 ANQGSEA come from the germline V gene. With 4 bases removed from V and 3 bases from J, the gap between germline ends came to 10 bases.

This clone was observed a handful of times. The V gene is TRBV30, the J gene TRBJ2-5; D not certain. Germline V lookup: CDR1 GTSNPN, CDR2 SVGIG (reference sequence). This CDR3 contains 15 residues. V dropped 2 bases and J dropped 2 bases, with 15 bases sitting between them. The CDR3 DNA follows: TGTGCCTGGAGTCCCCGCCACCTGAGTCAAGAGACCCAGTACTTC. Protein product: CAWSPRHLSQETQYF.

CDR3 residues: CAWTGETYGYTF. CDR3 nucleotide sequence: TGTGCCTGGACAGGGGAGACCTATGGCTACACCTTC. The chain couples TRBV30 to TRBJ1-2, with D tentatively TRBD1 (6 bases). V was shortened by 4 bases and J by 4 bases, with 10 bases between the two germline ends. The CDR3 contains 12 residues. Germline V gene sequence: CDR1 GTSNPN, CDR2 SVGIG (reference sequence).

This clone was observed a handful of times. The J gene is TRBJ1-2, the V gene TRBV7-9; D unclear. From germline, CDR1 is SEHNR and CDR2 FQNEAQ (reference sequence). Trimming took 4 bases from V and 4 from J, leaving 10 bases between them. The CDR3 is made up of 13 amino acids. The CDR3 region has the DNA TGTGCCAGCAGCTCTGGGAACATCTATGGCTACACCTTC. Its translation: CASSSGNIYGYTF.

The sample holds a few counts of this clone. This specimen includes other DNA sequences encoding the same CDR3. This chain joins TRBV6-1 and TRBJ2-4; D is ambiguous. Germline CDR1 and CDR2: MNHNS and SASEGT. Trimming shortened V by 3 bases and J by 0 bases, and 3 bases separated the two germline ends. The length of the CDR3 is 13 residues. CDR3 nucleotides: TGTGCCAGCAGTGACAGAGCCAAAAACATTCAGTACTTC. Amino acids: CASSDRAKNIQYF.

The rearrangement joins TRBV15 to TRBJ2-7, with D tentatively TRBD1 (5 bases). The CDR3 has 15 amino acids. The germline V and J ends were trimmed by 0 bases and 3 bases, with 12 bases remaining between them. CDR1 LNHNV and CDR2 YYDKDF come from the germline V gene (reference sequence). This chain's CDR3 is CATSRDLGQNYEQYF. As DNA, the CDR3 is TGTGCCACCAGCAGAGATCTGGGGCAGAACTACGAGCAGTACTTC. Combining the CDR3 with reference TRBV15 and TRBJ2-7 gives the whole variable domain DAMVIQNPRYQVTQFGKPVTLSCSQTLNHNVMYWYQQKSSQAPKLLFHYYDKDFNNEADTPDNFQSRRPNTSFCFLDIRSPGLGDTAMYLCATSRDLGQNYEQYFGPGTRLTVT.

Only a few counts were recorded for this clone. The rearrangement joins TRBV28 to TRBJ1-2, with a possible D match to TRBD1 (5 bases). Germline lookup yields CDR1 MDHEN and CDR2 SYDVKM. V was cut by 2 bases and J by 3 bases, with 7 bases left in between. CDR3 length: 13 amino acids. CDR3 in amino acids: CASSLVQDYGYTF. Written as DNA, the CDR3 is TGTGCCAGCAGTTTAGTACAGGACTATGGCTACACCTTC.

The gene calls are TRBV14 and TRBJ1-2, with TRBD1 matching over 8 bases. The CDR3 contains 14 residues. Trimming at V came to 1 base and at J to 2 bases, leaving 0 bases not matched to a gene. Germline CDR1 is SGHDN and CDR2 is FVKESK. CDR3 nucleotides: TGTGCCAGCAGCCAAGGGACAGGGAACTATGGCTACACCTTC. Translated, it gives CASSQGTGNYGYTF.

The CDR3 sequence is CASSSWTGPYYEQYF. In DNA form, the CDR3 reads TGTGCCAGCAGTTCTTGGACAGGACCGTACTACGAGCAGTACTTC. This chain joins TRBV28 and TRBJ2-7; the match to TRBD1 covers 7 bases. The V gene's germline CDR1 is MDHEN and CDR2 SYDVKM. V was pared by 4 bases and J by 3 bases, with 9 bases of the junction left unmatched. The length of the CDR3 is 15 residues.

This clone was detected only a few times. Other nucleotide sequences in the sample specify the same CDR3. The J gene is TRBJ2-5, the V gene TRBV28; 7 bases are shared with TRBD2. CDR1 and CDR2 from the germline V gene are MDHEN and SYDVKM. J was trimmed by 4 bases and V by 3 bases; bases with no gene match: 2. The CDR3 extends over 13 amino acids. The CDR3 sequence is CASSLGGRETQYF. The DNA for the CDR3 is TGTGCCAGCAGTTTGGGGGGGAGAGAGACCCAGTACTTC.

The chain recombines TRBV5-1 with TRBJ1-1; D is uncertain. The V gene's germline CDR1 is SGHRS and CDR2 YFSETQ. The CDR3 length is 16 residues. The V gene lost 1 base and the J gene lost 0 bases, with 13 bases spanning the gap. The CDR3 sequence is CASSLKAASVNTEAFF. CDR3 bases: TGCGCCAGCAGCTTGAAGGCGGCGAGTGTGAACACTGAAGCTTTCTTT. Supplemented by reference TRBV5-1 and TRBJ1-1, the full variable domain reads KAGVTQTPRYLIKTRGQQVTLSCSPISGHRSVSWYQQTPGQGLQFLFEYFSETQRNKGNFPGRFSGRQFSNSRSEMNVSTLELGDSALYLCASSLKAASVNTEAFFGQGTRLTVV.

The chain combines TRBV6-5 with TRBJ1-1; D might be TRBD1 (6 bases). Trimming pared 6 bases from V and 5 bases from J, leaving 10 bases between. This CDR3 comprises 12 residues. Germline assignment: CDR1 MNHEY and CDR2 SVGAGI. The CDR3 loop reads CASRQGRTEAFF. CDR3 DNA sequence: TGTGCCAGCAGACAGGGTAGGACTGAAGCTTTCTTT.

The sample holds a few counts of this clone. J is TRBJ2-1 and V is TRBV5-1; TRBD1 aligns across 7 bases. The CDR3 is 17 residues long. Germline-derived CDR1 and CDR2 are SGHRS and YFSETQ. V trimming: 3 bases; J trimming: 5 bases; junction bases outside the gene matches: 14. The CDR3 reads CASSSGYATGWHNEQFF. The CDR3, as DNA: TGCGCCAGCAGCTCGGGGTACGCGACAGGGTGGCACAATGAGCAGTTCTTC.